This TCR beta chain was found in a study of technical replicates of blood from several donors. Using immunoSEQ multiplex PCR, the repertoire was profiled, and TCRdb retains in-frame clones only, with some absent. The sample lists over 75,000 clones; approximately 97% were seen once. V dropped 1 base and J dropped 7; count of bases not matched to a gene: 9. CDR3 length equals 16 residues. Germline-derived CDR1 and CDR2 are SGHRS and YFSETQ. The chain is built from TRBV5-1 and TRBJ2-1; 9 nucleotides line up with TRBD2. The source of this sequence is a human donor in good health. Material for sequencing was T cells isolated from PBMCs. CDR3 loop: CASSLRYAGGYNEQFF. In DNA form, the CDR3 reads TGCGCCAGCAGCTTGCGGTATGCGGGGGGGTATAATGAGCAGTTCTTC.